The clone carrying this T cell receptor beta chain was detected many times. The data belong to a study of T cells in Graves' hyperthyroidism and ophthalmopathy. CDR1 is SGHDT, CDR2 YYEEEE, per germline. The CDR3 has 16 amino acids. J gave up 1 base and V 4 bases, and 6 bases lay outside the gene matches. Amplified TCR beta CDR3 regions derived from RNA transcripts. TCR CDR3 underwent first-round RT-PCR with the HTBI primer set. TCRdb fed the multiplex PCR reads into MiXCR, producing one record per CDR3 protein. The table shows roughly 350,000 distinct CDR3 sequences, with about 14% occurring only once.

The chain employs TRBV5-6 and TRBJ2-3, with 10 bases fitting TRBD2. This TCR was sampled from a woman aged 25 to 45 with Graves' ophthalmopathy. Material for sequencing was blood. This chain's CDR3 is CASSLGAGGGTDTQYF. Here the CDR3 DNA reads TGTGCCAGCAGCCTCGGAGCGGGGGGGGGCACAGATACGCAGTATTTT.